These 30 T cell receptor beta chains were sequenced from one sample in a study of tumor-infiltrating lymphocytes in primary liver carcinoma. Each 20-30 mg portion of unsorted bulk tissue served as the source for co-extraction of RNA and DNA. Synthesis of TCR beta cDNA was carried out from about 0.55 ug total RNA with a constant-region primer. Sequencing libraries for TCR beta derived from three nested multiplex PCR rounds that used slightly modified ARM-PCR. Forward primers for TRBV1-TRBV30 and a C-beta reverse primer served the first two PCR rounds, at around 9 cycles each. From the multiplex PCR reads, TCRdb called clonotypes with MiXCR, one entry per CDR3 protein. This sample has tens of thousands of distinct CDR3 sequences, with about 80% found just once. Sequencing was performed on liver tumor tissue from sampling region 3. The subset: tumor region T3, left-lateral pole. Receptor source: a man aged 40-55 years with primary liver carcinoma and hepatitis B virus infection.

A word on this clonotype: A junction end diverges from the germline sequence, so it may reflect a read error. The chain has TRBV6-1 and TRBJ2-3; D is uncertain. Germline-derived CDR1 and CDR2 are MNHNS and SASEGT. The CDR3 sequence is 16 residues long. For the CDR3, the DNA is TGTGCCAGCAGTCAATTAGTGAGTTTAACCACAGATACTCAGTATTTT. It is translated as CASSQLVSLTTDTQYF.

Judged by abundance, this clonotype is medium-sized. The chain recombines TRBV29-1 with TRBJ1-2; TRBD1 agrees at 8 bases. Germline CDR1 and CDR2: SQVTM and ANQGSEA. The CDR3 covers 13 residues. After removal of 7 bases from V and 5 bases from J, the junction contained 9 bases not matched to a gene. This chain's CDR3 is CSGNFQGAYGYTF. CDR3 DNA sequence: TGCAGCGGTAACTTTCAGGGGGCTTATGGCTACACCTTC.

With regard to this clonotype: A much larger clone differs by one base, so this may be a read error. This sequence joins TRBV5-1 and TRBJ2-1, with 7 bases fitting TRBD2. The CDR3 has 17 amino acids. V trimming: 5 bases; J trimming: 8 bases; junction bases outside the gene matches: 19. Germline V gene lookup returns CDR1 SGHRS and CDR2 YFSETQ. The CDR3 DNA reads TGCGCCAGCAGGATGGGGTATTCTAGCGGAGGTCAGTATGAGCAGTTCTTC. Translated, it gives CASRMGYSSGGQYEQFF.

On this clonotype: The junction departs from germline at one end; a sequencing error may be responsible. The chain joins TRBV29-1 to TRBJ2-1; the D is unclear. This CDR3 is 13 amino acids long. Per germline, CDR1 SQVTM and CDR2 ANQGSEA. CDR3 bases: TGCAGCGGTGGGCCCGCTTCCTACAATGAGCAGATCTTC. The encoded protein is CSGGPASYNEQIF.

Notes on this clonotype: One junction end does not reproduce the germline sequence, and a read error may be involved. The rearrangement links TRBV12-3 or TRBV12-4 to TRBJ1-6, with 7 bases lining up with TRBD1. The CDR3 sequence is 15 residues long. The CDR3 sequence is CASRLDRAYNSSLDF. CDR3 nucleotides: TGTGCCAGCAGACTCGACAGGGCCTATAATTCATCCCTCGACTTT.

This clonotype appeared a few times. This may be a read error, as it is one base from a much larger clone. The chain is built from TRBV30 and TRBJ1-1, with D unclear. The CDR3 covers 13 residues. The ends were cut back, 2 bases at V and 5 bases at J, with 12 bases in the middle. CDR1 is GTSNPN, CDR2 SVGIG, per germline (reference sequence). The CDR3 spells CAWSLHSGTEAFF. Written as DNA, the CDR3 is TGTGCCTGGAGTTTACACTCTGGGACTGAAGCTTTCTTT.

This clonotype was counted a single time. Germline is not matched at one junction end, which may reflect a read error. The genes are TRBV7-8 and TRBJ2-1; TRBD2 agrees at 8 bases. The CDR3 has 15 residues. Looked up from germline, CDR1 is SGHVS and CDR2 is FQNEAQ. The CDR3, as DNA: TGTGCCGGCAGCCCAGGACTAGCAGATTGCAGTGAGCAGTTCTTC. Its translation: CAGSPGLADCSEQFF.

Points on this clonotype: A read error may account for a junction end that differs from germline. The rearrangement joins TRBV10-3 to TRBJ2-1; either TRBD1 or TRBD2 may fit D (5 bases each). The CDR3 covers 12 residues. Germline values: CDR1 ENHRY, CDR2 SYGVKD. The CDR3 DNA reads TGTGCCGTCAGGTGGGACGGGGATGAGCAGTTCTTC. This sequence encodes CAVRWDGDEQFF.

The chain recombines TRBV12-3 or TRBV12-4 with TRBJ2-3; D possibly uses TRBD1 or TRBD2 (5 bases each). V lost 7 bases, J lost 6 bases, and 23 bases lay in between. The CDR3 consists of 16 residues. CDR3 sequence (DNA): TGTGCCAGCAATTCTGCCCCAAGCCAGGGACCCGATACGCAGTATTTT. It yields the protein CASNSAPSQGPDTQYF.

Comment on this clonotype: The junction shows a germline mismatch at one end, possibly a read error. The chain recombines TRBV4-1 with TRBJ1-1, with a possible D match to TRBD1 (5 bases). The CDR3 has 12 amino acids. Per the germline V gene, CDR1 is MGHRA and CDR2 is YSYEKL. CDR3 DNA sequence: TGTGCCAACAGCCAGGGCAACACTGAAGCTTTCTTT. As protein: CANSQGNTEAFF.

There are a few counts of this clonotype. This chain connects TRBV28 to TRBJ2-3; the match to TRBD2 covers 13 bases. Germline V gene lookup returns CDR1 MDHEN and CDR2 SYDVKM. This CDR3 comprises 17 residues. The ends lost 4 bases at V and 4 bases at J; junction bases unmatched: 8. In nucleotides, the CDR3 is TGTGCCAGCAGTTCAGGGACTAGCGGGGAGAGGGCAGATACGCAGTATTTT. It translates to CASSSGTSGERADTQYF.

The V and J genes are TRBV11-2 and TRBJ1-2, with D hard to call. Trimming left V 0 bases short and J 12 bases short, with 14 bases between. Germline loops: CDR1 SGHAT, CDR2 FQNNGV. CDR3 length: 13 amino acids. The CDR3 DNA is TGTGCCAGCAGCTTAGAGGGAAACTATAGCAACACCTTC. This translates into CASSLEGNYSNTF.

Concerning this clonotype: At one boundary the junction diverges from the germline segment, which might be a read error. The rearrangement joins TRBV28 to TRBJ2-1; D gene uncertain. Germline lookup yields CDR1 MDHEN and CDR2 SYDVKM. The length of the CDR3 is 15 residues. CDR3 DNA: TGTGTCAGCACCAAGCGCGAGGAATCCTACAATGAGCAGTTCTTC. It specifies CVSTKREESYNEQFF. The full variable domain, its missing parts supplied by reference TRBV28 and TRBJ2-1, is DVKVTQSSRYLVKRTGEKVFLECVQDMDHENMFWYRQDPGLGLRLIYFSYDVKMKEKGDIPEGYSVSREKKERFSLILESASTNQTSMYLCVSTKREESYNEQFFGPGTRLTVL.

Details on this clonotype: A read error may produce the germline difference seen at one junction end. The J gene is TRBJ2-4, the V gene TRBV28; 16 nucleotides agree with TRBD2. Germline V gives CDR1 MDHEN, CDR2 SYDVKM. This CDR3 is 20 amino acids long. The CDR3 DNA is TGTGTCAGCAGTTTGTACGGAGGGACTAGCGGGAGGGTAGCCAAAAACATTCAGTACTTC. Residues: CVSSLYGGTSGRVAKNIQYF.

This sequence joins TRBV11-2 and TRBJ2-4; D is perhaps TRBD1 or TRBD2 (5 bases each). Per germline, CDR1 SGHAT and CDR2 FQNNGV. The CDR3 totals 16 residues. The CDR3 DNA is TGTGCTAGTAGTCAGAATGTATGGGGCGCGGGAAACATTCAGTACTTC. Protein sequence: CASSQNVWGAGNIQYF.

This clonotype was detected only once. A clone one base away is much larger, so this may be a read error. This chain connects TRBV28 to TRBJ1-3, with D maybe TRBD1 (6 bases). Germline V lookup: CDR1 MDHEN, CDR2 SYDVKM. This CDR3 region has 18 residues. The CDR3 DNA sequence: TGTGCCGGCAGTTTCTCTCCCTTGGGACACCTCTCTGGAAACACCATATATTTT. Its translation: CAGSFSPLGHLSGNTIYF.

A remark on this clonotype: This may be a read error, as it is one base from a much larger clone. The rearrangement uses TRBV16 and TRBJ1-4; no reliable D call. Germline CDR1 is KGHSY and CDR2 is FQNENV. CDR3 size: 15 residues. As DNA, the CDR3 is TGTGCCAGCAGCCAACGGGAAACAACTAATGAAACACTGTTTTTT. Translating it yields CASSQRETTNETLFF. Together with reference TRBV16 and TRBJ1-4, the CDR3 gives the full variable domain: GEEVAQTPKHLVRGEGQKAKLYCAPIKGHSYVFWYQQVLKNEFKFLISFQNENVFDETGMPKERFSAKCLPNSPCSLEIQATKLEDSAVYFCASSQRETTNETLFFGSGTQLSVL.

A note on this clonotype: One end of the junction does not line up with germline, which may come from a read error. The chain is built from TRBV6-6 and TRBJ1-5; D gene uncertain. This CDR3 contains 16 residues. The V gene's germline CDR1 is MNHNY and CDR2 SVGAGI (reference sequence). The CDR3 nucleotides read TGTACCAGCAGTTACCGAGTAGAGCATAGCATTCAGCCCCAGCATTTT. It specifies CTSSYRVEHSIQPQHF.

As concerns this clonotype: The junction differs from germline at one of its ends, possibly a read error. The CDR3 nucleotides are TGTGTCAGCAGCTTGGACGGACCGGGGGCAGGAACGCGGTATTTT. Its translation: CVSSLDGPGAGTRYF. V is TRBV7-8 and J is TRBJ2-3, with D perhaps given as TRBD1 or TRBD2 (6 bases each). The CDR3 extends over 15 amino acids. The V gene's germline CDR1 is SGHVS and CDR2 FQNEAQ.

With respect to this clonotype: Its ends do not fully match the called genes, so a read error is possible. The V call is TRBV7-3, the J call TRBJ2-1; 9 bases agree with TRBD2. The CDR3 consists of 15 residues. Germline loops: CDR1 SGHTA, CDR2 FQGTGA. CDR3 protein: CAGSLLAGSYNEQFF. The DNA of the CDR3 is TGTGCCGGCAGCTTACTAGCGGGCTCCTACAATGAGCAGTTCTTC.

This clonotype was observed a handful of times. The rearrangement links TRBV2 to TRBJ1-1; no definite D call. V was clipped by 3 bases and J by 0 bases, with 8 bases between them. Germline CDR1 SNHLY, CDR2 FYNNEI. The CDR3 runs 14 residues. CDR3: CASSDKFMNTEAFF. In DNA, the CDR3 is TGTGCCAGCAGTGACAAGTTCATGAACACTGAAGCTTTCTTT.

On this clonotype: A read error may explain this, as a much larger clone is one base away. The CDR3 loop reads CASSPRTGGPNTEAFF. CDR3 DNA: TGTGCCAGCAGCCCCCGGACAGGGGGGCCGAACACTGAAGCTTTCTTT. The V call is TRBV7-9, the J call TRBJ1-1; 10 nucleotides align to TRBD1. The V and J ends lost 5 bases and 1 base, in that order; junction bases with no gene match: 7. The CDR3 covers 16 residues. CDR1 SEHNR and CDR2 FQNEAQ come from the germline V gene (reference sequence).

Turning to this clonotype: The CDR3 ends on some other residue instead of the conserved phenylalanine or tryptophan, so this is likely a read error. The CDR3 protein is CSGLRGQGVDEQFL. CDR3 DNA: TGCAGCGGATTGCGGGGACAGGGCGTGGATGAGCAGTTCTTA. V gene TRBV29-1 combines with J gene TRBJ2-1, with 9 bases matching TRBD1. This CDR3 spans 14 amino acids. V trimming: 7 bases; J trimming: 8 bases; junction bases outside the gene matches: 12. Looked up from germline, CDR1 is SQVTM and CDR2 is ANQGSEA.

Concerning this clonotype: The junction shows a germline mismatch at one end, possibly a read error. The chain is built from TRBV30 and TRBJ2-5, with TRBD2 matching 12 bases. Germline V gene lookup returns CDR1 GTSNPN and CDR2 SVGIG (reference sequence). This CDR3 is built from 16 residues. The chain's CDR3 is CAWSPTGLAGGETQHF. In DNA, the CDR3 is TGTGCCTGGAGTCCCACGGGACTAGCGGGTGGAGAGACCCAGCACTTC. Looking up the rest from reference TRBV30 and TRBJ2-5 gives the full variable domain: SQTIHQWPATLVQPVGSPLSLECTVEGTSNPNLYWYRQAAGRGLQLLFYSVGIGQISSEVPQNLSASRPQDRQFILSSKKLLLSDSGFYLCAWSPTGLAGGETQHFGPGTRLLVL.

The CDR3 DNA reads TGTGCCAGTAGATTTGGGACAGGGGCGACAACTAATGAAAAACTGTTTTTT. Amino acid sequence: CASRFGTGATTNEKLFF. This chain links TRBV6-6 with TRBJ1-4; 10 nucleotides agree with TRBD1. CDR3 size: 17 residues. Per the germline V gene, CDR1 is MNHNY and CDR2 is SVGAGI (reference sequence). Losses at the gene ends were 9 bases for V and 0 bases for J; bases not matched to a gene: 10.

This clonotype came up many times. The V and J genes are TRBV12-3 or TRBV12-4 and TRBJ2-7; D is possibly TRBD2 (5 bases). The V and J ends lost 5 bases and 2 bases respectively, with 13 bases between them. This CDR3 comprises 14 residues. The CDR3 nucleotides read TGTGCCAGCAGTACCCAAAACGGGGCCTACGAGCAGTACTTC. Its translation is CASSTQNGAYEQYF.

Worth noting for this clonotype: One end of the junction fails to match germline, which may point to a read error. CDR3 sequence: CTSSVTRAYEQYF. CDR3 nucleotides: TGTACCAGTAGTGTGACGCGGGCCTACGAGCAGTACTTC. The rearrangement links TRBV19 to TRBJ2-7; D is perhaps TRBD2 (5 bases). The CDR3 is made up of 13 amino acids. In germline, CDR1 is LNHDA, CDR2 SQIVND (reference sequence).

The table lists this clonotype with a count of one. The missing conserved phenylalanine or tryptophan at the end of this CDR3 makes a read error likely. The chain has TRBV28 and TRBJ1-2; D possibly corresponds to TRBD1 (5 bases). The CDR3 is 13 amino acids. Germline CDR1 reads MDHEN; CDR2 reads SYDVKM. Trimming removed 7 bases from V and 4 bases from J, with 13 bases in between. CDR3 loop: CASTAGYAYGYTC. CDR3 sequence (DNA): TGTGCCAGCACGGCAGGGTATGCCTATGGCTACACCTGC.

Regarding this clonotype: The junction does not match germline at one end; this may be a read error. The chain is built from TRBV11-2 and TRBJ2-1, with 12 bases fitting TRBD2. Germline values: CDR1 SGHAT, CDR2 FQNNGV. The CDR3 contains 16 residues. The CDR3 here is CTISFRLAGDFNEQFF. In DNA form, the CDR3 reads TGTACCATCAGCTTTCGACTAGCGGGAGATTTCAATGAGCAGTTTTTC.

V and J are TRBV20-1 and TRBJ2-1; D may be TRBD2 (5 bases). The ends were cut back, 5 bases at V and 6 bases at J, with 14 bases in the middle. The CDR3 has 13 residues. The germline CDR1 and CDR2 sequences are DFQATT and SNEGSKA (reference sequence). CDR3 sequence (DNA): TGCAGTGCTCCTTACCCCGAGGGCAATGAGCAGTTCTTC. As protein: CSAPYPEGNEQFF.